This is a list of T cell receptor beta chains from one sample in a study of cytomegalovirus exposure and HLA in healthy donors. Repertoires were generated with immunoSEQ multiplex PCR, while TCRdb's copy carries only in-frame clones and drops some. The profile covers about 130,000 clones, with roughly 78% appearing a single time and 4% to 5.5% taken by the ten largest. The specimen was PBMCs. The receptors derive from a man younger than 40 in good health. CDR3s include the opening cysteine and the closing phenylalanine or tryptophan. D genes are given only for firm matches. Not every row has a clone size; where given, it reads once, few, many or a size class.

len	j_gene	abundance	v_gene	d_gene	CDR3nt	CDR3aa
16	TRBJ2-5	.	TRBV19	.	TGTGCCAGTAGTTGGGGACCAGCGGGTGGTGGGGAGACCCAGTACTTC	CASSWGPAGGGETQYF
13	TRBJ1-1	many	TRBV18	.	TGTGCCAGCTCCCCCTCGCAGACAGAAGAAGCTTTCTTT	CASSPSQTEEAFF
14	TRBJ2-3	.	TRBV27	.	TGTGCCAGCAGCCTAAGCGGAAACACAGATACGCAGTATTTT	CASSLSGNTDTQYF
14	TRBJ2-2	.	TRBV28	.	TGTGCCAGCAGGTGGACAGCGAACACCGGGGAGCTGTTTTTT	CASRWTANTGELFF
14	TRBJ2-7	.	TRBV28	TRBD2	TGTGCCAGCAGCCCGGGACTAGTGGTTTACGAGCAGTACTTC	CASSPGLVVYEQYF
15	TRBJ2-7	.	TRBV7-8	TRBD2	TGTGCCAGCAGCTCCAGGAGACTAGCGGCTTACGAGCAGTACTTC	CASSSRRLAAYEQYF
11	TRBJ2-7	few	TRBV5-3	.	TGTGCCAGAAGCTTGGGGAGGGAGCAGTACTTC	CARSLGREQYF
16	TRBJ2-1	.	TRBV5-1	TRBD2	TGCGCCAGCAGCTTGGGACTAGCGGGAGGGGCAGATGAGCAGTTCTTC	CASSLGLAGGADEQFF
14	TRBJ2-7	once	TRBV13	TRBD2	TGTGCCAGCAGCCCCCGGACTAGCGGAATCGAGCAGTACTTC	CASSPRTSGIEQYF
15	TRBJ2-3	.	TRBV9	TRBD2	TGTGCCAGCAGCTACCGGACTAGCGGGATAGATACGCAGTATTTT	CASSYRTSGIDTQYF
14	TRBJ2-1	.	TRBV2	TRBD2	TGTGCCAGCATTCCGGGACTAGCTAGCAATGAGCAGTTCTTC	CASIPGLASNEQFF
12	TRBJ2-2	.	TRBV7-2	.	TGTGCCAGCAGCTCCACGGCCGGGGAGCTGTTTTTT	CASSSTAGELFF
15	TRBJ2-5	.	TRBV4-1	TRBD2	TGCGCCAGCAGTCTTGGGACTAGCGGGAGAGAGACCCAGTACTTC	CASSLGTSGRETQYF
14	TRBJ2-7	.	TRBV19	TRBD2	TGTGCCAGTAGTCTTAGCGGGAGAAGGGGCGAGCAGTACTTC	CASSLSGRRGEQYF
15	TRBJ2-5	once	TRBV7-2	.	TGTGCCAGCAGCTTTAGTGTACAGGTACAAGAGACCCAGTACTTC	CASSFSVQVQETQYF
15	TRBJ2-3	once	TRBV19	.	TGTGCCAGTAGTATACGTCTAGCGCACACAGATACGCAGTATTTT	CASSIRLAHTDTQYF
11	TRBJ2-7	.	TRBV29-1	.	TGCAGCGGACGTGGGGGCGGCGAGCAGTACTTC	CSGRGGGEQYF
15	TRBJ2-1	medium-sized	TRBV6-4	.	TGTGCCAGCAGTGACGGGCAGGAGGCCTACAATGAGCAGTTCTTC	CASSDGQEAYNEQFF
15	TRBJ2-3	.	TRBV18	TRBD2	TGTGCCAGCTCAGCCGGGACTAGCGGGAGTGGGACGCAGTATTTT	CASSAGTSGSGTQYF
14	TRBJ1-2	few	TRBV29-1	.	TGCAGCGTTGCCCCGGGGGGGGATACCTATGGCTACACCTTC	CSVAPGGDTYGYTF
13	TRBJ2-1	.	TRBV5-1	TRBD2	TGCGCCAGCAGGAGGACTAGTGGCAATGAGCAGTTCTTC	CASRRTSGNEQFF
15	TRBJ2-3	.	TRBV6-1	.	TGTGCCAGCAGTGCCCCTGGGCGAGGCACAGATACGCAGTATTTT	CASSAPGRGTDTQYF
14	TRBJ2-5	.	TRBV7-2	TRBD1	TGTGCCAGCAGCCCGACAGGGGGCGCCGAGACCCAGTACTTC	CASSPTGGAETQYF
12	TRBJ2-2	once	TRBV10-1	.	TGCGCCAGCAGTGTCCAAAACGGGGAGCTGTTTTTT	CASSVQNGELFF
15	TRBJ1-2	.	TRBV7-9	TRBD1	TGTGCCAGCAGCAAACCCGGGACAGGGAACTATGGCTACACCTTC	CASSKPGTGNYGYTF
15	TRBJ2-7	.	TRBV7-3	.	TGTGCCAGCAGCTTAACTCCGACACCCTCCTACGAGCAGTACTTC	CASSLTPTPSYEQYF
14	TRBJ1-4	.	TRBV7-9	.	TGTGCCAGCAGCTTCGCCCCGGCTAATGAAAAACTGTTTTTT	CASSFAPANEKLFF
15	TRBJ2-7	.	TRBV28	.	TGTGCCAGCAGTCAAGGGGGGGGCGGGTCCTACGAGCAGTACTTC	CASSQGGGGSYEQYF
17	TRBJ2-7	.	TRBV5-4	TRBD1	TGTGCCAGCAGCCCCTCACCGGGACAGGGGGCGCGGAGGGAGCAGTACTTC	CASSPSPGQGARREQYF
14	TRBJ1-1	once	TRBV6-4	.	TGTGCCAGCAGTGAATCAGGGTATGACACTGAAGCTTTCTTT	CASSESGYDTEAFF
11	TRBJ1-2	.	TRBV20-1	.	TGCAGTTTCAGGGGTAACTATGGCTACACCTTC	CSFRGNYGYTF
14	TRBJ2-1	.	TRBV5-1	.	TGCGCCAGCAGCAATCGAGACTCCTACAATGAGCAGTTCTTC	CASSNRDSYNEQFF
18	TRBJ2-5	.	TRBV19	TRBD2	TGTGCCAGTAGTATAGGAACTAGCGGGAGAGGGGGGCAAGAGACCCAGTACTTC	CASSIGTSGRGGQETQYF
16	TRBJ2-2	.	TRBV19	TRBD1	TGTGCCAGTAGTATAGTGGGACAGGGCTACGCCGGGGAGCTGTTTTTT	CASSIVGQGYAGELFF
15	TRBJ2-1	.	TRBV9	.	TGTGCCAGCAGCGTCCGCGGGCTCTCCTACAATGAGCAGTTCTTC	CASSVRGLSYNEQFF
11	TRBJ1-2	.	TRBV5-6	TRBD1	TGTGCCAGCGAACGACAGGGCGGCTACACCTTC	CASERQGGYTF
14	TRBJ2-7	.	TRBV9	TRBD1	TGTGCCAGCAGCCCAACAGGGGGCCGAGCCGAGCAGTACTTC	CASSPTGGRAEQYF
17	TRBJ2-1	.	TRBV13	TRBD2	TGTGCCAGCAGCTTAAGCACTAGCGGGAGGGCCAAGAATGAGCAGTTCTTC	CASSLSTSGRAKNEQFF
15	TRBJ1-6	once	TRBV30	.	TGTGCCTGGAGTGTGGCGGTTTCCCTTGGGTCACCCCTCCACTTT	CAWSVAVSLGSPLHF
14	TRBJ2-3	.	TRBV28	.	TGTGCCAGCAGTCCCCGGGGAGGCACAGATACGCAGTATTTT	CASSPRGGTDTQYF
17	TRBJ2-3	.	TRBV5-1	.	TGCGCCAGCAGCTTGGGGCCGTCGGCGGGTGGGGCAGATACGCAGTATTTT	CASSLGPSAGGADTQYF
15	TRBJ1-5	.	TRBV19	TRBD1	TGTGCCAGTAGTATCGGACAGGCTCTTGGTCAGCCCCAGCATTTT	CASSIGQALGQPQHF
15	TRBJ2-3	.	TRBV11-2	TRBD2	TGTGCCAGCAGCTTAGGCGGGAGGGCCTCGGATACGCAGTATTTT	CASSLGGRASDTQYF
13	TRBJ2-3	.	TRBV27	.	TGTGCCAGTAAAACAACGGGAACAGATACGCAGTATTTT	CASKTTGTDTQYF
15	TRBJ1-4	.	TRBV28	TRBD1	TGTGCCAGCAGCAGCCCACAGGGGGCGAGTGAAAAACTGTTTTTT	CASSSPQGASEKLFF
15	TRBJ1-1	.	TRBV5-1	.	TGCGCCAGCAGCTCAGGAGGGCAGCCGAACACTGAAGCTTTCTTT	CASSSGGQPNTEAFF
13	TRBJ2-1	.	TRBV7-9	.	TGTGCCAGCAGCTCCCGACTTGAGAGGGAGCAGTTCTTC	CASSSRLEREQFF
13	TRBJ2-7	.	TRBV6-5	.	TGTGCCGGGGCCGGGGGGCTCTCCTACGAGCAGTACTTC	CAGAGGLSYEQYF
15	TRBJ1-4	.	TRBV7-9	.	TGTGCCAGCAGCTTACGGGGGGCATCAGGGGAAAAACTGTTTTTT	CASSLRGASGEKLFF
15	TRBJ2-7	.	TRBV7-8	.	TGTGCCAGCAGCGCGGGACTCAAGAGGGGCTACGAGCAGTACTTC	CASSAGLKRGYEQYF
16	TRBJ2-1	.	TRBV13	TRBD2	TGTGCCAGCAGCTTAGGCCCAGGGGGACTAGCGAATGAGCAGTTCTTC	CASSLGPGGLANEQFF
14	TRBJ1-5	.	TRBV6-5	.	TGTGCCAGCAGTTCCTCCTATAGCAATCAGCCCCAGCATTTT	CASSSSYSNQPQHF
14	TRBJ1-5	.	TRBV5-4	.	TGTGCCAGCAGCTTGGGGGGCCCCAATCAGCCCCAGCATTTT	CASSLGGPNQPQHF
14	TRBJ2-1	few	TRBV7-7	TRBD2	TGTGCTAGCAGCTTAGAACTAGCGGGAGCTGAGCAGTTCTTC	CASSLELAGAEQFF
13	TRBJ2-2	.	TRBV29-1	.	TGCAGCGTCCAGGTAGCGAACACCGGGGAGCTGTTTTTT	CSVQVANTGELFF
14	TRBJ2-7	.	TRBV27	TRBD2	TGTGCCAGCAGTTCTAGGTGGGGAGGGGACGAGCAGTACTTC	CASSSRWGGDEQYF
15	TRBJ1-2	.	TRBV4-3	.	TGCGCCAGCAGCCAAGAAACAGCAACTAACTATGGCTACACCTTC	CASSQETATNYGYTF